The 25 T cell receptor beta chains given below trace back to one sample, sequenced in a study of regulatory T cells in long-lasting Graves disease. Building of the TCR beta libraries involved iRepertoire HTBI primers and Arm-PCR of CDR3 regions. TCRdb ran MiXCR on the multiplex PCR reads and lists one entry per CDR3 protein. The sample contains just over 600,000 distinct CDR3 sequences, 15% to 20% of which appear only once. This sample's time point: newly diagnosed GD, antithyroid drugs for less than 3 months. Making the TCR library involved RNA that had been extracted from PBMCs. The same data also contributed to another study, on T cells in Graves' hyperthyroidism and ophthalmopathy.

The sample in question was peripheral blood mononuclear cells (PBMCs), obtained at new diagnosis, from a patient treated with antithyroid drugs. These receptors all come from a woman aged 30 to 39 with Graves disease.

CDR3 protein: CSVRQGLDTQYF. The CDR3 nucleotides read TGCAGCGTTCGACAGGGATTAGATACGCAGTATTTT. The V call is TRBV29-1, the J call TRBJ2-3; 7 bases map to TRBD1. Unmatched junction bases numbered 4, after V lost 5 bases and J lost 5 bases. Germline-derived CDR1 and CDR2 are SQVTM and ANQGSEA. This CDR3 region has 12 residues.

The V call is TRBV7-3, the J call TRBJ1-2, with a possible D match to TRBD1 (5 bases). Trimming took 0 bases from V and 7 from J, leaving 12 bases between them. The CDR3 totals 14 residues. Germline loops: CDR1 SGHTA, CDR2 FQGTGA. This CDR3 reads CASSLTPGLGGYTF. In nucleotides, the CDR3 is TGTGCCAGCAGCTTAACCCCAGGGCTGGGTGGCTACACCTTC.

This clonotype was recorded many times. The rearrangement uses TRBV12-3 or TRBV12-4 and TRBJ2-1, with a weak D call TRBD1 (6 bases). The CDR3 is 15 residues long. Trimming removed 4 bases at V and 6 bases at J, with 16 bases between. CDR3 in DNA: TGTGCCAGCAGTTCACCCGGGACACCGGCCAATGAGCAGTTCTTC. As protein: CASSSPGTPANEQFF.

This clonotype was counted ten times or more. The J gene is TRBJ2-5, the V gene TRBV6-1; D might be TRBD1 (7 bases). Trimming cost V 4 bases and J 4 bases, with 19 bases left between them. CDR3 length equals 16 residues. The germline V gene encodes CDR1 MNHNS and CDR2 SASEGT. The DNA of the CDR3 is TGTGCCAGCAGTGGCCGGGACAGCGGAGGGGGAGAGACCCAGTACTTC. It codes for CASSGRDSGGGETQYF.

This clonotype was detected many times. V gene TRBV28 combines with J gene TRBJ2-4, with D tentatively TRBD1 or TRBD2 (5 bases each). Germline CDR1 is MDHEN and CDR2 is SYDVKM. The CDR3 is 13 amino acids. V was trimmed by 8 bases and J by 5 bases, leaving 13 bases between them. DNA for the CDR3: TGTGCCAGCGGGACGGGAAACCAAAACATTCAGTACTTC. Translated: CASGTGNQNIQYF.

J is TRBJ2-1 and V is TRBV5-6; tentatively, D is TRBD1 (5 bases). The germline V and J ends were trimmed by 1 base and 8 bases, with 10 bases remaining between them. Germline lookup yields CDR1 SGHDT and CDR2 YYEEEE. The CDR3 consists of 13 residues. The CDR3 DNA reads TGTGCCAGCAGCTTGTGGCAGGGCTATGAGCAGTTCTTC. It is translated as CASSLWQGYEQFF.

This clonotype was seen repeatedly, ten times or more. The chain carries TRBV7-8 and TRBJ1-2; tentatively, D is TRBD1 (6 bases). CDR1 is SGHVS and CDR2 is FQNEAQ in the germline V gene. Trimming removed 1 base from V and 2 bases from J, with 14 bases in between. The CDR3 sequence is 16 residues long. The CDR3 here is CASSLDRDGLNYGYTF. CDR3 coding DNA: TGTGCCAGCAGCTTAGACAGGGACGGATTAAACTATGGCTACACCTTC. The whole variable domain, remainder taken from reference TRBV7-8 and TRBJ1-2, is GAGVSQSPRYKVAKRGQDVALRCDPISGHVSLFWYQQALGQGPEFLTYFQNEAQLDKSGLPSDRFFAERPEGSVSTLKIQRTQQEDSAVYLCASSLDRDGLNYGYTFGSGTRLTVV.

The rearrangement links TRBV30 to TRBJ2-7; 8 nucleotides agree with TRBD2. Trimming took 4 bases from V and 5 from J; bases not matched to a gene: 16. This CDR3 region has 16 residues. The germline V gene has CDR1 GTSNPN and CDR2 SVGIG (reference sequence). CDR3 nucleotide sequence: TGTGCCTGGACGCCCCCGGGGCTAGCGGGTCTCGACGAGCAGTACTTC. Translated: CAWTPPGLAGLDEQYF.

In its sample, this clonotype was seen many times. The rearrangement links TRBV7-2 to TRBJ2-7; possibly TRBD2 for D (6 bases). With 1 base removed from V and 2 bases from J, the gap between germline ends came to 15 bases. Germline V gene lookup returns CDR1 SGHTA and CDR2 FQGNSA. The CDR3 length is 16 residues. CDR3 sequence: CASSLGPSSGPYEQYF. The CDR3 nucleotides are TGTGCCAGCAGCTTAGGCCCCAGTAGCGGACCCTACGAGCAGTACTTC.

This clonotype was observed at least ten times. The V gene is TRBV5-1, the J gene TRBJ2-3, with TRBD2 matching 8 bases. Trimming took 1 base from V and 5 from J; bases not matched to a gene: 6. This CDR3 has 15 amino acids. Germline V gene data show CDR1 as SGHRS and CDR2 as YFSETQ. CDR3: CASSLSGTSRDTQYF. As DNA, the CDR3 is TGCGCCAGCAGCTTGTCCGGGACTAGTCGAGATACGCAGTATTTT.

This clonotype was seen a handful of times. The gene calls are TRBV5-1 and TRBJ2-5, with 11 bases aligning to TRBD2. CDR1 and CDR2 from the germline V gene are SGHRS and YFSETQ. CDR3 size: 14 residues. With V trimmed by 3 bases and J by 5 bases, 3 bases remained unmatched. The CDR3 sequence is CASSYTSGSETQYF. The CDR3 DNA follows: TGCGCCAGCAGCTACACTAGCGGGAGCGAGACCCAGTACTTC.

This clonotype was observed a handful of times. V usage is TRBV5-1 and J usage is TRBJ1-6; D might be TRBD1 (6 bases). The germline V gene encodes CDR1 SGHRS and CDR2 YFSETQ. The CDR3 totals 15 residues. Trimming took off 0 bases at V and 8 bases at J, with 12 bases between the two ends. CDR3 DNA sequence: TGCGCCAGCAGCTTGGACAGGGTATCGGATTCACCCCTCCACTTT. Amino acid sequence: CASSLDRVSDSPLHF.

This chain joins TRBV12-3 or TRBV12-4 and TRBJ2-2; the match to TRBD2 covers 13 bases. This CDR3 contains 16 residues. V lost 6 bases, J lost 4 bases, and 5 bases stayed unmatched. CDR3 in amino acids: CASRLAGGYRTGELFF. The CDR3 coding sequence is TGTGCCAGCAGACTAGCGGGAGGGTACCGCACCGGGGAGCTGTTTTTT.

The chain carries TRBV7-3 and TRBJ2-5; D is ambiguous. This CDR3 comprises 13 residues. V lost 0 bases to trimming and J lost 5 bases, with 7 bases between them. Germline loops: CDR1 SGHTA, CDR2 FQGTGA. The CDR3 sequence: CASSLTQAETQYF. DNA of the CDR3: TGTGCCAGCAGCTTAACTCAGGCGGAGACCCAGTACTTC.

Many counts were recorded for this clonotype. This chain uses TRBV24-1 with TRBJ2-1; D is ambiguous. The J call may be in error: the DNA end matches TRBJ2-5 better. This CDR3 contains 15 residues. Per the germline V gene, CDR1 is KGHDR and CDR2 is SFDVKD. CDR3 sequence: CATSDPTTRQETQYF. As DNA, the CDR3 is TGTGCCACCAGTGATCCCACGACACGGCAAGAGACCCAGTACTTC.

The chain combines TRBV20-1 with TRBJ2-5; D gene uncertain. V lost 7 bases to trimming and J lost 5 bases, with 23 bases between them. CDR1 is DFQATT and CDR2 is SNEGSKA in the germline V gene (reference sequence). This CDR3 comprises 15 residues. The CDR3 bases are TGCAGTGTAATAACGGTTGGCCCGGAGAGGGAGACCCAGTACTTC. It translates to CSVITVGPERETQYF.

A note on this clonotype: A much more abundant neighbour one base away suggests this may be a read error. The chain carries TRBV20-1 and TRBJ2-3, with a tentative D call TRBD1 (5 bases). Germline assignment: CDR1 DFQATT and CDR2 SNEGSKA (reference sequence). This CDR3 spans 13 amino acids. V lost 3 bases and J 1 base, leaving 8 bases between the germline ends. In DNA form, the CDR3 reads TGCAGTGCTAGTCTAGGGGGCACAGATACGCAGTATTTT. This translates into CSASLGGTDTQYF.

In its sample, this clonotype was seen many times. The chain has TRBV28 and TRBJ2-7, with a weak D call TRBD1 (6 bases). Germline loops: CDR1 MDHEN, CDR2 SYDVKM. V was trimmed by 6 bases and J by 4 bases, leaving 22 bases between them. The CDR3 sequence is 16 residues long. The CDR3 nucleotides read TGTGCCAGCAGGGGCTTGGGCAGATGGACAGCATACGAGCAGTACTTC. This encodes CASRGLGRWTAYEQYF.

The J gene is TRBJ2-1, the V gene TRBV6-1; TRBD2 aligns across 9 bases. Germline V gives CDR1 MNHNS, CDR2 SASEGT. The CDR3 has 15 residues. V trimming: 7 bases; J trimming: 8 bases; junction bases outside the gene matches: 12. The CDR3 DNA sequence: TGTGCCAGCACGTACTTAGCGGGAGTGTCCTATGAGCAGTTCTTC. It is translated as CASTYLAGVSYEQFF.

The chain is built from TRBV30 and TRBJ2-7, with D perhaps TRBD2 (6 bases). There are 13 residues in the CDR3. Between the trimmed V and J ends, which lost 0 bases and 6 bases, there was a span of 12 bases. Germline V gene data show CDR1 as GTSNPN and CDR2 as SVGIG (reference sequence). The CDR3 DNA sequence: TGTGCCTGGAGTGTTGGGGGGATCGGCGAGCAGTACTTC. Protein sequence: CAWSVGGIGEQYF.

There are a few counts of this clonotype. The genes are TRBV3-1 and TRBJ2-3; TRBD2 is a possible D gene (5 bases). The CDR3 has 15 residues. Trimming shortened V by 1 base and J by 2 bases, and 10 bases separated the two germline ends. Germline V gives CDR1 LGHDT, CDR2 YNNKEL (reference sequence). Here the CDR3 reads CASSQGGVHTDTQYF. The CDR3 region has the DNA TGTGCCAGCAGCCAAGGGGGAGTTCACACAGATACGCAGTATTTT.

Many counts were recorded for this clonotype. Here the CDR3 DNA reads TGCGCCAGCAGCGGGGGGAGTGTGAACACTGAAGCTTTCTTT. Residues: CASSGGSVNTEAFF. The chain has TRBV5-1 and TRBJ1-1; D is possibly TRBD1 (5 bases). Germline assignment: CDR1 SGHRS and CDR2 YFSETQ. The CDR3 loop spans 14 amino acids. V lost 4 bases, J lost 0 bases, and 10 bases lay in between.

This clonotype was detected many times. The gene calls are TRBV12-3 or TRBV12-4 and TRBJ2-6; the match to TRBD1 covers 7 bases. J was trimmed by 8 bases and V by 4 bases; bases with no gene match: 8. The CDR3 loop spans 15 amino acids. The CDR3 DNA reads TGTGCCAGCAGTTACAGGGGCCCCGGGACCAACGTCCTGACTTTC. This translates into CASSYRGPGTNVLTF.

This sequence joins TRBV10-3 and TRBJ1-5; D is unresolved. Trimming pared 3 bases from V and 7 bases from J, leaving 16 bases between. This CDR3 comprises 15 residues. CDR1 and CDR2 from the germline V gene are ENHRY and SYGVKD. The CDR3 loop reads CAISEGFTDIQPQHF. In nucleotides, the CDR3 is TGTGCCATCAGTGAAGGATTTACAGATATCCAGCCCCAGCATTTT.

This clonotype was detected ten times or more. The limits of the CDR3 on the DNA are not certain, so only TCRdb's listed CDR3 is given. The CDR3 sequence is CASSFLAGEGKETQYF. The chain combines TRBV12-3 or TRBV12-4 with TRBJ2-5; the D segment call TRBD2 is taken from the table without a DNA check. The CDR3 has 16 residues if both end residues are counted.